This entry features one T cell receptor beta chain sequence. Its specificity is unknown. The data were taken from a study of shared clonotypes between healthy human individuals. Broader study findings: Memory subsets had estimated richness that was generally smaller than that of naive subsets. Naive CD4 clonotypes were shared across several donors at around 5%.

Per the study methods: Filtering of immunoSEQ junctional sequences could not match full-length read filtering. Here immunoSEQ multiplex PCR was the method, and the copy in TCRdb shows in-frame clones only, minus some. D and trimming were read from the DNA, whereas the V and J calls and clone size are those reported in that table. Of some 1 million clones listed, 70% to 80% are singletons. Trimming left V 0 bases short and J 8 bases short, with 7 bases between. The CDR3 has 13 amino acids. Germline V gene sequence: CDR1 WSHSY, CDR2 SAAADI. This clonotype was sampled from a man aged 18 to 29 in good health. The V gene is TRBV10-2, the J gene TRBJ1-4; the D is unclear. Sequencing used memory CD4+ T cells sorted from blood. The subset denotes: CD45RA-negative fraction. CDR3 amino acids: CASSESLPEKLFF. The CDR3 coding sequence is TGCGCCAGCAGTGAGTCGCTCCCCGAAAAACTGTTTTTT.